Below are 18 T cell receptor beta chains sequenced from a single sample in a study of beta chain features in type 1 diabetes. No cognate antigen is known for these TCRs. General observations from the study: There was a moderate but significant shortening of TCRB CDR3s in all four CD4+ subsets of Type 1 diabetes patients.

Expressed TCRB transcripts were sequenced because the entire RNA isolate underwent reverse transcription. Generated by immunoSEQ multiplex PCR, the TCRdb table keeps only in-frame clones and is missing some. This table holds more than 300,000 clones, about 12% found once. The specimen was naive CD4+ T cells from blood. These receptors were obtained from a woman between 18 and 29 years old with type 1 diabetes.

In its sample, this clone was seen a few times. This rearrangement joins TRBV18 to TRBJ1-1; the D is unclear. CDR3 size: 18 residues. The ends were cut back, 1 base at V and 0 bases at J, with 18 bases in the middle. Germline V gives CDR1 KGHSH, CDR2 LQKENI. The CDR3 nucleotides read TGTGCCAGCTCACCACTTCCCCGGTCTCTTTCCATGAACACTGAAGCTTTCTTT. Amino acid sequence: CASSPLPRSLSMNTEAFF.

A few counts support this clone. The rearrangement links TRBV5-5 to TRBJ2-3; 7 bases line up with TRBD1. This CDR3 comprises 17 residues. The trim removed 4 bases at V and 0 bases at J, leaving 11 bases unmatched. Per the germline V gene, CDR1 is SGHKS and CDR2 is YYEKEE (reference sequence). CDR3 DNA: TGTGCCAGCAGCCTCGGACAGGCCTGGGGTAGCACAGATACGCAGTATTTT. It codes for CASSLGQAWGSTDTQYF.

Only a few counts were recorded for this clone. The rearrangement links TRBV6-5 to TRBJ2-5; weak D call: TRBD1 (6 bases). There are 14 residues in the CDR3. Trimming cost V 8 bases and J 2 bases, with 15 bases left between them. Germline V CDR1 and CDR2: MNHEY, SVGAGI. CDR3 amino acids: CASRAPGTQETQYF. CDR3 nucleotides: TGTGCCAGCCGGGCACCAGGGACACAAGAGACCCAGTACTTC.

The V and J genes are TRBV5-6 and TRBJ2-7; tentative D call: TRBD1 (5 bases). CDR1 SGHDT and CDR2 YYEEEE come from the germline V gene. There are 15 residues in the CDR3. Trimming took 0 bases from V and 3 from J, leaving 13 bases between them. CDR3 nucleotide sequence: TGTGCCAGCAGCTTGGCTCCCTTAGGGGACTACGAGCAGTACTTC. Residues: CASSLAPLGDYEQYF.

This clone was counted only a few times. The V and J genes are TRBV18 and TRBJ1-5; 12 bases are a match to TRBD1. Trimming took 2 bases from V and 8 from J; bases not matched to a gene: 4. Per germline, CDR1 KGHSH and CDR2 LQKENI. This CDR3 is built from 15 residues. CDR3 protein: CASSPGTGGREPQHF. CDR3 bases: TGTGCCAGCTCACCAGGGACAGGGGGCAGAGAGCCCCAGCATTTT.

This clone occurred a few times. DNA of the CDR3: TGTGCCACCAGCAGACAGGGACTAGCGGGAGGGAGAGAGCAGTTCTTC. Translation: CATSRQGLAGGREQFF. The rearrangement joins TRBV15 to TRBJ2-1; 16 nucleotides agree with TRBD2. Germline CDR1 LNHNV, CDR2 YYDKDF (reference sequence). The CDR3 length is 16 residues. V was pared by 2 bases and J by 10 bases, with 5 bases of the junction left unmatched.

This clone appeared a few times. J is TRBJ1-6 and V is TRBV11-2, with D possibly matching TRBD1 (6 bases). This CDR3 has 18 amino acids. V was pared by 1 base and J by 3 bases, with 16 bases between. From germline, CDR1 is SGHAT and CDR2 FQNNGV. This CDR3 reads CASSLGRWTASYNSPLHF. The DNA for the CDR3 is TGTGCCAGCAGCTTAGGCCGGTGGACAGCAAGCTATAATTCACCCCTCCACTTT.

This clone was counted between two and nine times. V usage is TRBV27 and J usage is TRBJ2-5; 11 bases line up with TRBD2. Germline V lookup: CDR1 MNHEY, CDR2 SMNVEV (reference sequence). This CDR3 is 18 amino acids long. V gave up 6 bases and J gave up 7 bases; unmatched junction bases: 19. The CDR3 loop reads CASSYVIAGGLGLVTQYF. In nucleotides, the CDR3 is TGTGCCAGCAGCTACGTAATAGCGGGGGGGCTCGGGTTGGTGACCCAGTACTTC.

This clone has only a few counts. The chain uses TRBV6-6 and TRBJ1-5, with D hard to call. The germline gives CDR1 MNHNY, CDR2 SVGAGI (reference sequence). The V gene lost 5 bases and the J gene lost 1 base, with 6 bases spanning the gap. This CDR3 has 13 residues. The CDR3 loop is CASSTQSNQPQHF. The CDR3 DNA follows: TGTGCCAGCAGTACGCAGAGCAATCAGCCCCAGCATTTT.

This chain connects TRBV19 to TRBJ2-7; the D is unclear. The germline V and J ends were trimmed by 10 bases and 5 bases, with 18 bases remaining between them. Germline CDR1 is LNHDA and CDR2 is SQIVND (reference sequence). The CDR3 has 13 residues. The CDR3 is CATSNFRFHEQYF. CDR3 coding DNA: TGTGCCACTTCCAATTTCCGGTTCCACGAGCAGTACTTC.

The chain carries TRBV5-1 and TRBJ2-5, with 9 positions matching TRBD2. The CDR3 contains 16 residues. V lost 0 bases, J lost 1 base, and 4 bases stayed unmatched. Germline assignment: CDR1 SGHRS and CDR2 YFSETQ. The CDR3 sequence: CASSLGLAGLQETQYF. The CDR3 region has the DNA TGCGCCAGCAGCTTGGGGCTAGCGGGACTCCAAGAGACCCAGTACTTC.

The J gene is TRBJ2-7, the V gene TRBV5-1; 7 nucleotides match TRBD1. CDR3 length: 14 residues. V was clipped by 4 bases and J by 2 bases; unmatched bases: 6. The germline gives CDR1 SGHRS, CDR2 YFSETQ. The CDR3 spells CASSATGVAYEQYF. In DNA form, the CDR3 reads TGCGCCAGCAGCGCAACAGGGGTTGCCTACGAGCAGTACTTC.

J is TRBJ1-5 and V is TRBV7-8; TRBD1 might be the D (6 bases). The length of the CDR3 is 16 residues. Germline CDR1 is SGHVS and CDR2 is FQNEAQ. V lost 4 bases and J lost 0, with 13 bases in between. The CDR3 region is CASSSQNRVSNQPQHF. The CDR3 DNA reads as TGTGCCAGCAGCTCCCAAAACAGGGTTAGCAATCAGCCCCAGCATTTT. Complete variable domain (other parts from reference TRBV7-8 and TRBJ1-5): GAGVSQSPRYKVAKRGQDVALRCDPISGHVSLFWYQQALGQGPEFLTYFQNEAQLDKSGLPSDRFFAERPEGSVSTLKIQRTQQEDSAVYLCASSSQNRVSNQPQHFGDGTRLSIL.

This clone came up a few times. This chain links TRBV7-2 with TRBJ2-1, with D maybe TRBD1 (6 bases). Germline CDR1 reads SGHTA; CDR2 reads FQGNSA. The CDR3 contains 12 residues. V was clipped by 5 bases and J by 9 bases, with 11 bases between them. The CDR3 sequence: CASSARGTEQFF. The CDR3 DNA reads TGTGCCAGCAGCGCAAGGGGGACTGAGCAGTTCTTC.

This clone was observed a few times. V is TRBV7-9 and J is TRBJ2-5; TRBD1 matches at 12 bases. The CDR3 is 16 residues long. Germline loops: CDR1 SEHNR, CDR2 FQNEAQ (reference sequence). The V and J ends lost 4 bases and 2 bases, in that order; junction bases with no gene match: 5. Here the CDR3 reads CASSSGDRGLQETQYF. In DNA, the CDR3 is TGTGCCAGCAGCTCGGGGGACAGGGGGCTTCAAGAGACCCAGTACTTC. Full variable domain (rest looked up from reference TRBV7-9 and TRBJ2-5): DTGVSQNPRHKITKRGQNVTFRCDPISEHNRLYWYRQTLGQGPEFLTYFQNEAQLEKSRLLSDRFSAERPKGSFSTLEIQRTEQGDSAMYLCASSSGDRGLQETQYFGPGTRLLVL.

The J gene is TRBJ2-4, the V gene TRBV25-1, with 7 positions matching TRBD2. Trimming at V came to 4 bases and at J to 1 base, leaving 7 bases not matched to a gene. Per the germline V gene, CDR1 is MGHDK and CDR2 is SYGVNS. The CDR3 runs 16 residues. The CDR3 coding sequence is TGTGCCAGCAGTGGTAGGGAGGGTACGGCCAAAAACATTCAGTACTTC. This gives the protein CASSGREGTAKNIQYF. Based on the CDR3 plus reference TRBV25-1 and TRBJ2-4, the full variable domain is EADIYQTPRYLVIGTGKKITLECSQTMGHDKMYWYQQDPGMELHLIHYSYGVNSTEKGDLSSESTVSRIRTEHFPLTLESARPSHTSQYLCASSGREGTAKNIQYFGAGTRLSVL.

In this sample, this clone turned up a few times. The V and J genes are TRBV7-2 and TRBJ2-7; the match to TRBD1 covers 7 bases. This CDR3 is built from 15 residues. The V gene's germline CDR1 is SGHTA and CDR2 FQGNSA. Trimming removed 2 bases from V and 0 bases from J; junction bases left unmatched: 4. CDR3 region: CASSLLGQSSYEQYF. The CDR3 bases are TGTGCCAGCAGCTTATTGGGACAGAGCTCCTACGAGCAGTACTTC.

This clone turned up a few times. Here the CDR3 DNA reads TGTGCCAGCAGTTTAATGGAGAGGGGGAAGCTGTTTTTT. It specifies CASSLMERGKLFF. The rearrangement joins TRBV28 to TRBJ2-2; perhaps TRBD1 as D (6 bases). This CDR3 contains 13 residues. V was cut by 2 bases and J by 12 bases, with 13 bases left in between. The germline CDR1 and CDR2 sequences are MDHEN and SYDVKM.